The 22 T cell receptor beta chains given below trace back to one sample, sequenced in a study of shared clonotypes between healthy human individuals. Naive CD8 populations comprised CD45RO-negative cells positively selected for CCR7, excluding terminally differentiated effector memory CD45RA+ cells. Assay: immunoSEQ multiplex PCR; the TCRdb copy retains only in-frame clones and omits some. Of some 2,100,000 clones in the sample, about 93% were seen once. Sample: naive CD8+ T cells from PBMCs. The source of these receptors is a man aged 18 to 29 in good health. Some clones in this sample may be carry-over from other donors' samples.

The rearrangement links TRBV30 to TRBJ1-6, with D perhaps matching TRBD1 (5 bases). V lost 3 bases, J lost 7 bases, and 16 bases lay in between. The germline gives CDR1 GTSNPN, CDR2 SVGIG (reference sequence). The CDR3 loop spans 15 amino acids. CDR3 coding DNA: TGTGCCTGGAGCTTGGGACCAGGGCTCAATTCACCCCTCCACTTT. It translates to CAWSLGPGLNSPLHF.

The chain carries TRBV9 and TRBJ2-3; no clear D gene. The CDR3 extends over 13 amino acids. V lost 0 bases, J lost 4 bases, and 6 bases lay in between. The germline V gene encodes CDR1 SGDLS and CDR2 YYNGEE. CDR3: CASSVDLPDTQYF. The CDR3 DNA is TGTGCCAGCAGCGTAGATCTCCCAGATACGCAGTATTTT.

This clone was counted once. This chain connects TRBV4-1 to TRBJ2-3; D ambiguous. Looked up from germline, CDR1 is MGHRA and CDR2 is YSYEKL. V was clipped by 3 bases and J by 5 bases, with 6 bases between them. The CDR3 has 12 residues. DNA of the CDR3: TGCGCCAGCAGCCAGACGGGAGATACGCAGTATTTT. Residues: CASSQTGDTQYF.

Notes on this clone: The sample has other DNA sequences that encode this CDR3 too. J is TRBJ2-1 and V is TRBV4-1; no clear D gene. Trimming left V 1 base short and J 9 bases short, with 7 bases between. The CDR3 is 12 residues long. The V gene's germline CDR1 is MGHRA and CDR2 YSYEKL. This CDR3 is CASSQVAGEQFF. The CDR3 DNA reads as TGCGCCAGCAGCCAAGTAGCCGGTGAGCAGTTCTTC.

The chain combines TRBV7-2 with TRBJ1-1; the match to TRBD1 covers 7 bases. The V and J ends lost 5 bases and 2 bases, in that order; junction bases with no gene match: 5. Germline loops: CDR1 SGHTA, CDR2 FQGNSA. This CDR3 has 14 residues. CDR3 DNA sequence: TGTGCCAGCAGCCTGACAGGGATAAACACTGAAGCTTTCTTT. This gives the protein CASSLTGINTEAFF.

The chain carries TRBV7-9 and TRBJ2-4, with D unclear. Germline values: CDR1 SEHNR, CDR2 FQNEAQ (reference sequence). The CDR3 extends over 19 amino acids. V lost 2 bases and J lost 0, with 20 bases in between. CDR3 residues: CASSLFFWPELLAKNIQYF. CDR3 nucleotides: TGTGCCAGCAGCTTATTCTTCTGGCCCGAACTACTAGCCAAAAACATTCAGTACTTC. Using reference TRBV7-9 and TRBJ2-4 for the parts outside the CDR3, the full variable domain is DTGVSQNPRHKITKRGQNVTFRCDPISEHNRLYWYRQTLGQGPEFLTYFQNEAQLEKSRLLSDRFSAERPKGSFSTLEIQRTEQGDSAMYLCASSLFFWPELLAKNIQYFGAGTRLSVL.

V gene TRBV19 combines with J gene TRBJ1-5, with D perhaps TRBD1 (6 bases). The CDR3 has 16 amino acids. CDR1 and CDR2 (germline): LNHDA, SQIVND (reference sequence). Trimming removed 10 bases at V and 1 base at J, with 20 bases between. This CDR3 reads CATAGGGPPSNQPQHF. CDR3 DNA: TGTGCCACGGCGGGAGGGGGTCCACCCAGCAATCAGCCCCAGCATTTT.

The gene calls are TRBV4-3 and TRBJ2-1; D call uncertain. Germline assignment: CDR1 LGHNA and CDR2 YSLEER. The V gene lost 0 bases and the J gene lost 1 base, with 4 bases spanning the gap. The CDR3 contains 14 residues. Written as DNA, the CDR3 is TGCGCCAGCAGCCAAGAAGGTTCCTACAATGAGCAGTTCTTC. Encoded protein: CASSQEGSYNEQFF.

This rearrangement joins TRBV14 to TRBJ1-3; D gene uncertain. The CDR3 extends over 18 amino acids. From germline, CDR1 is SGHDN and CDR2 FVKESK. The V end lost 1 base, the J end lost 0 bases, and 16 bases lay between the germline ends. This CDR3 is CASSQGRISGVSGNTIYF. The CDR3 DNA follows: TGTGCCAGCAGCCAAGGCAGGATTTCGGGTGTCTCTGGAAACACCATATATTTT.

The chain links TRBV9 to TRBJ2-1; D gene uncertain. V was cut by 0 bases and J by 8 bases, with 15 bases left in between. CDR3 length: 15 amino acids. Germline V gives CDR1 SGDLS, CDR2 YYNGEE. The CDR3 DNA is TGTGCCAGCAGCGTAGGTTTCGGTTTTCTTGATGAGCAGTTCTTC. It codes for CASSVGFGFLDEQFF. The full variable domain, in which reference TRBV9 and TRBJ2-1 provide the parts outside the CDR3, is DSGVTQTPKHLITATGQRVTLRCSPRSGDLSVYWYQQSLDQGLQFLIQYYNGEERAKGNILERFSAQQFPDLHSELNLSSLELGDSALYFCASSVGFGFLDEQFFGPGTRLTVL.

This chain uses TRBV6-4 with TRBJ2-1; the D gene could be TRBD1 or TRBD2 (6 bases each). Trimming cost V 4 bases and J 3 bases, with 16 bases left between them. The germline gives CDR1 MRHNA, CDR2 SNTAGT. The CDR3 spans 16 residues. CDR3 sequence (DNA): TGTGCCAGCAGTGGCGAGGGGGGTAGGGACTACAATGAGCAGTTCTTC. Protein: CASSGEGGRDYNEQFF.

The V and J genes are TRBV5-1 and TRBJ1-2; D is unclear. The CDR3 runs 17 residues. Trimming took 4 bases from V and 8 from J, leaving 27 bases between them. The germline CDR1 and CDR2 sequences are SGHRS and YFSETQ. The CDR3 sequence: CASSPTGFAAGVDGYTF. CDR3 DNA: TGCGCCAGCAGCCCGACCGGGTTCGCGGCTGGGGTGGACGGCTACACCTTC.

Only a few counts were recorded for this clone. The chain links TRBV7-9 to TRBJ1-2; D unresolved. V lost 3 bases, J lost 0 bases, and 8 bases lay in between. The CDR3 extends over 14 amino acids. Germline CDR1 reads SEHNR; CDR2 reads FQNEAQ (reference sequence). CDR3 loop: CASSLTNTNYGYTF. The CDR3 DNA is TGTGCCAGCAGCTTGACAAACACTAACTATGGCTACACCTTC.

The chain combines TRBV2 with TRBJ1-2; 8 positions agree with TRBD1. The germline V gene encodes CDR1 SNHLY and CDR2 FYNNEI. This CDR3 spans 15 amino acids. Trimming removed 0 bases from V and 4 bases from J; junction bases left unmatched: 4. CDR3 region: CASSEALTGAYGYTF. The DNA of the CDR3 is TGTGCCAGCAGTGAAGCGCTGACAGGGGCCTATGGCTACACCTTC.

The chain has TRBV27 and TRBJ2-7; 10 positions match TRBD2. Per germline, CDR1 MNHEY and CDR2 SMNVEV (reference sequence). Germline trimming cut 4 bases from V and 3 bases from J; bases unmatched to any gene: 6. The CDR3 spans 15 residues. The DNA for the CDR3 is TGTGCCAGCAGTTCTAGCGGGAGTAAGGACTACGAGCAGTACTTC. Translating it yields CASSSSGSKDYEQYF.

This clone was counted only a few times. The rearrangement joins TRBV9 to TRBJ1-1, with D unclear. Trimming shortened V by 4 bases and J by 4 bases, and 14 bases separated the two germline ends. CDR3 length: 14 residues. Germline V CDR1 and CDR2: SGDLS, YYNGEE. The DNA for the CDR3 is TGTGCCAGCAGCCCAGCTTGGGGTCCCACTGAAGCTTTCTTT. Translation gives CASSPAWGPTEAFF.

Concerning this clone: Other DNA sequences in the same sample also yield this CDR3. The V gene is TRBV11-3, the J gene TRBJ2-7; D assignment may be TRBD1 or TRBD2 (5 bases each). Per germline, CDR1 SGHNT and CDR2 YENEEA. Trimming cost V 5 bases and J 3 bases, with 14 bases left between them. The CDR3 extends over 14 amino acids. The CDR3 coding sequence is TGTGCCAGCAGCCCCCCGGGACGAAGCTACGAGCAGTACTTC. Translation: CASSPPGRSYEQYF.

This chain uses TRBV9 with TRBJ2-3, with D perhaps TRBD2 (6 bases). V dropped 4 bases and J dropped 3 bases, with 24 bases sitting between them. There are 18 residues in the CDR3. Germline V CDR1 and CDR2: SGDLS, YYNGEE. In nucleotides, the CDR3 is TGTGCCAGCAGCCTTGCGGGTCCGGGGGAGAGTGGGACAGATACGCAGTATTTT. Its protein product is CASSLAGPGESGTDTQYF.

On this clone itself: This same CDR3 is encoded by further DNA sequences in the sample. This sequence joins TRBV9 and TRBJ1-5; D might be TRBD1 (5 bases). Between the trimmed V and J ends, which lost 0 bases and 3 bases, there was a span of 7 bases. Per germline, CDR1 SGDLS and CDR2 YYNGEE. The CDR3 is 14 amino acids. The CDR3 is CASSVGGFNQPQHF. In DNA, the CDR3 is TGTGCCAGCAGCGTAGGGGGGTTCAATCAGCCCCAGCATTTT.

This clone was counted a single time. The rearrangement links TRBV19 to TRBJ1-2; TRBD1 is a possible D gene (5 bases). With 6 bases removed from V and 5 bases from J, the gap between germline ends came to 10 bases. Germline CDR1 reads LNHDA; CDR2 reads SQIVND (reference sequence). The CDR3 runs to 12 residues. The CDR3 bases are TGTGCCAGTAGATTCCAGGGTTATGGCTACACCTTC. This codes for CASRFQGYGYTF.

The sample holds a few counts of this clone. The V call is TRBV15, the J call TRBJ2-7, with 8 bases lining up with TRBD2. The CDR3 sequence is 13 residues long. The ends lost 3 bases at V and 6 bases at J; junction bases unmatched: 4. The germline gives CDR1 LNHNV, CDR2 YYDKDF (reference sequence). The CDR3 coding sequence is TGTGCCACCAGCAGCAGCGGGAGACTCGAGCAGTACTTC. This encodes CATSSSGRLEQYF.

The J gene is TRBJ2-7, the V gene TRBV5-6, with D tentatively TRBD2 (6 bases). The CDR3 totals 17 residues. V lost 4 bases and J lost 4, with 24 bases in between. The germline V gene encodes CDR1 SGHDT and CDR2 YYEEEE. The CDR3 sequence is CASSNTIGDGGAYEQYF. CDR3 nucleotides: TGTGCCAGCAGCAATACAATTGGGGACGGAGGGGCGTACGAGCAGTACTTC.